In this sample, the clone carrying this TCR beta chain turned up many times. This specimen belongs to a study of CD8+ T cells in alopecia areata. cDNA reverse transcribed from extracted RNA served as the sequencing template. Measured with immunoSEQ multiplex PCR; TCRdb has only the in-frame clones, and not every one. The table shows about 180,000 clones, with approximately 53% occurring only once. The V and J ends lost 0 bases and 3 bases respectively, with 10 bases between them. Germline V gives CDR1 GTSNPN, CDR2 SVGIG (reference sequence). The CDR3 has 14 residues. Stated treatment: oral pan-JAK inhibitor, 5-10 mg twice daily.

This receptor was identified in a human donor with alopecia areata. V and J are TRBV30 and TRBJ2-3; D is uncertain. This specimen was CD8+ T cells sorted from blood, taken at week 24, from a patient treated with tofacitinib. The CDR3 here is CAWSVDEETDTQYF. CDR3 coding DNA: TGTGCCTGGAGTGTTGATGAGGAGACAGATACGCAGTATTTT.